This TCR beta chain was observed in a study of blood T cell repertoires in COVID-19. Study in general: From the United States, Italy and Spain came samples of acute and convalescent COVID-19.

Per the original methods: Nucleated cell counts were estimated from reference gene primer amplification. The table came from immunoSEQ multiplex PCR; TCRdb's copy has only in-frame clones and leaves some out. The V and J calls and the clone size are those of that table, but D and trimming were determined from the DNA. This sample yields fewer than 350,000 clones, of which 85% to 90% are seen a single time; approximately 0.93% belongs to the top ten. This CDR3 is built from 14 residues. The chain carries TRBV21-1 and TRBJ2-5; the DNA was not used to check the table's D call, TRBD1. TRBV21-1 has pseudogene status. The TCR sequence derives from a woman in her 30s who had been exposed to COVID-19. Sequenced sample: PBMCs or T cells enriched from blood (not recorded which). The CDR3 sequence: CASSSRQGQETQYF. The CDR3 DNA reads TGTGCCAGCAGCTCTCGACAGGGCCAAGAGACCCAGTACTTC.